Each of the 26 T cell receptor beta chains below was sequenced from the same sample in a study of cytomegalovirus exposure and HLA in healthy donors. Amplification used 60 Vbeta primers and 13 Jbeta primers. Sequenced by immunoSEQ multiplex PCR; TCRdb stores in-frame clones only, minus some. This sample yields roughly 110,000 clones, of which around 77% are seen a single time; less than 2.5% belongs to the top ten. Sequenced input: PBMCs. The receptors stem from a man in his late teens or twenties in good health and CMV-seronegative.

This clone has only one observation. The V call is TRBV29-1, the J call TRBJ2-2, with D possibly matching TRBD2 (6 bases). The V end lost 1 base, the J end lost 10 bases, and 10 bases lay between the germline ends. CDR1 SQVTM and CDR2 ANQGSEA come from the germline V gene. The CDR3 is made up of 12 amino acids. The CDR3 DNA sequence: TGCAGCGTTGAAGTACGGAGGGAGGAGCTGTTTTTT. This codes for CSVEVRREELFF.

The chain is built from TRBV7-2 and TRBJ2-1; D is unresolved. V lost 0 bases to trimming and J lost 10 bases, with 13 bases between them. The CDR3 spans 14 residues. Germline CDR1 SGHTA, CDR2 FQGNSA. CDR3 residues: CASSLAGLLSEQFF. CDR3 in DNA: TGTGCCAGCAGCTTAGCGGGCCTACTGAGCGAGCAGTTCTTC.

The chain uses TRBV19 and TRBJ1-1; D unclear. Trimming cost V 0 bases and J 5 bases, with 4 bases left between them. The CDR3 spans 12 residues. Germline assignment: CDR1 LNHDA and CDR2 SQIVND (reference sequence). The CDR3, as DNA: TGTGCCAGTAGTATAGACGAGACTGAAGCTTTCTTT. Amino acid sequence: CASSIDETEAFF.

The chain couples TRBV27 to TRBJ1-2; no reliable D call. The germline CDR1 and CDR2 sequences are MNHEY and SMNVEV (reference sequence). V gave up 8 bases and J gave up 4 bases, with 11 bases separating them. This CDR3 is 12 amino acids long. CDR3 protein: CASSDTRYGYTF. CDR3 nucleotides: TGTGCCAGCTCCGACACCCGCTATGGCTACACCTTC.

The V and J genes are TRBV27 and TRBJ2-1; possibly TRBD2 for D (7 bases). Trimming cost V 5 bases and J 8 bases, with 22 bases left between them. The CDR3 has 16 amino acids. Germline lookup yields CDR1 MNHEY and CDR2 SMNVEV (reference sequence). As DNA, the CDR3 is TGTGCCAGCAGTCCAAGCTTTGGGGGGGCGTTAGATGAGCAGTTCTTC. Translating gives CASSPSFGGALDEQFF.

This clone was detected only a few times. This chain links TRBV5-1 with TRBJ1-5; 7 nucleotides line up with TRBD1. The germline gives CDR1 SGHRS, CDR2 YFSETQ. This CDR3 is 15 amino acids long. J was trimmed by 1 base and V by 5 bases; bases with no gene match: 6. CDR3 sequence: CASRSETGSNQPQHF. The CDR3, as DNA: TGCGCCAGCAGATCAGAGACAGGGAGCAATCAGCCCCAGCATTTT.

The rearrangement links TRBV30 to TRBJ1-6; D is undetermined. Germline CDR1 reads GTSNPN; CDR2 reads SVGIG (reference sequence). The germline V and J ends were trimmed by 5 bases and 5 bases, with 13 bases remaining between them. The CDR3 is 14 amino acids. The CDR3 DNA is TGTGCCTGGGGGGAGTTAGCCGATAATTCACCCCTCCACTTT. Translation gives CAWGELADNSPLHF.

The CDR3 sequence: CASGRDGRVQFF. The CDR3 bases are TGTGCCAGCGGGAGGGACGGTAGGGTGCAGTTCTTC. The chain couples TRBV21-1 to TRBJ2-1; the table assigns TRBD2, which was not confirmed against the DNA. TRBV21-1 is assigned pseudogene status. The length of the CDR3 is 12 residues.

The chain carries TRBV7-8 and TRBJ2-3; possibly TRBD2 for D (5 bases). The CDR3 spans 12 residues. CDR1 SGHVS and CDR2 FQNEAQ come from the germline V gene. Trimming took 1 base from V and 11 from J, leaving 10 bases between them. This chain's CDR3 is CASSLGRVRQYF. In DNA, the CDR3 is TGTGCCAGCAGCTTAGGGCGGGTCCGGCAGTATTTT.

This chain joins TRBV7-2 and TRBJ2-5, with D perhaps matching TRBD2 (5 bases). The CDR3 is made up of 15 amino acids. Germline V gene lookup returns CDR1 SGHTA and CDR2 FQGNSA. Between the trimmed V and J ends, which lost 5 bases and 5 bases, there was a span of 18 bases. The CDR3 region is CASSPIGRGLETQYF. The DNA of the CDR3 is TGTGCCAGCAGCCCCATCGGACGGGGTTTGGAGACCCAGTACTTC.

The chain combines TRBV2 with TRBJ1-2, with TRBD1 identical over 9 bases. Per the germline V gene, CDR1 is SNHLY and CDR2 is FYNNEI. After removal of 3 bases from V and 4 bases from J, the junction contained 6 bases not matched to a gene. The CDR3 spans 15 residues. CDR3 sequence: CASSDLGQGFYGYTF. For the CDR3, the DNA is TGTGCCAGCAGTGATCTTGGACAGGGGTTCTATGGCTACACCTTC.

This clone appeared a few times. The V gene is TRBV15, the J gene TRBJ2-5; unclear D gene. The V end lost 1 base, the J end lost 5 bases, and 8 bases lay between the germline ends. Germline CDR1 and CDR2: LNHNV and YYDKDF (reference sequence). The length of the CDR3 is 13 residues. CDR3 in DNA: TGTGCCACCAGCAGAGCGCCCGCGGAGACCCAGTACTTC. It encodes CATSRAPAETQYF. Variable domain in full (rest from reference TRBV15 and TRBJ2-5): DAMVIQNPRYQVTQFGKPVTLSCSQTLNHNVMYWYQQKSSQAPKLLFHYYDKDFNNEADTPDNFQSRRPNTSFCFLDIRSPGLGDTAMYLCATSRAPAETQYFGPGTRLLVL.

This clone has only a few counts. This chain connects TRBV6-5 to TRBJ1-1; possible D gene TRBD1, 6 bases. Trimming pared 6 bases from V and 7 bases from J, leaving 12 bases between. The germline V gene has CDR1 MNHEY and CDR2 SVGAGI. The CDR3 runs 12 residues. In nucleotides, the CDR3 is TGTGCCAGCAGCACAGGGCTACATGAAGCTTTCTTT. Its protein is CASSTGLHEAFF.

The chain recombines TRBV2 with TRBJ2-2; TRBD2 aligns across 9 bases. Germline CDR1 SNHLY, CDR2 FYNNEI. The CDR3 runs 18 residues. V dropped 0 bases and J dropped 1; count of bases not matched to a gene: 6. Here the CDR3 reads CASSEALAGPLNTGELFF. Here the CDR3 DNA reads TGTGCCAGCAGTGAAGCCCTAGCGGGGCCCCTGAACACCGGGGAGCTGTTTTTT.

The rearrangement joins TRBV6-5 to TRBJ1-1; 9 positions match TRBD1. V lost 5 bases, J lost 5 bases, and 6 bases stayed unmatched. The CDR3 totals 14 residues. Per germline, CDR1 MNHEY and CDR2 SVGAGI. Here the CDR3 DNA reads TGTGCCAGCAGTAAGGACAGGGGTGGGACTGAAGCTTTCTTT. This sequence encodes CASSKDRGGTEAFF.

CDR3 sequence: CASSVLSYGYTF. The CDR3, as DNA: TGTGCCAGCAGTGTCCTGTCCTATGGCTACACCTTC. The J gene is TRBJ1-2, the V gene TRBV25-1; D remains unclear. Germline V gene data show CDR1 as MGHDK and CDR2 as SYGVNS. The V gene lost 4 bases and the J gene lost 4 bases, with 7 bases spanning the gap. This CDR3 spans 12 amino acids.

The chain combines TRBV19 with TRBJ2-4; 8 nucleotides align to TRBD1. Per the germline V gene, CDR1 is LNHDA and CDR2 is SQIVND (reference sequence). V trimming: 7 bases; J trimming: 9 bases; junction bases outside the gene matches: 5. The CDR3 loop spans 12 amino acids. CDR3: CASNDQGAIQYF. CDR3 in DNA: TGTGCCAGTAATGACCAGGGGGCCATTCAGTACTTC.

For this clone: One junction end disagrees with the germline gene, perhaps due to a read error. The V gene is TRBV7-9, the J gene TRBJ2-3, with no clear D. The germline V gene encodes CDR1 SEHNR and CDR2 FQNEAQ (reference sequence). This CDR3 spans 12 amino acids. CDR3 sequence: CSSSSQEDTQYF. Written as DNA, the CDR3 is TGTTCCAGCAGCTCCCAGGAAGATACGCAGTATTTT.

CDR3 sequence: CASSLTGGAETQYF. Written as DNA, the CDR3 is TGCGCCAGCAGCCTAACAGGGGGCGCGGAGACCCAGTACTTC. The chain recombines TRBV4-3 with TRBJ2-5; 9 bases map to TRBD1. This CDR3 is built from 14 residues. J was trimmed by 5 bases and V by 4 bases; bases with no gene match: 5. In germline, CDR1 is LGHNA, CDR2 YSLEER.

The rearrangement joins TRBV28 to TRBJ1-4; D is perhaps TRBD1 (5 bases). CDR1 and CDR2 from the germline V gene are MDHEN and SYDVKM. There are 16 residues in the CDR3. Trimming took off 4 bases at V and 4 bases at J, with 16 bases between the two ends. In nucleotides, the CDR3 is TGTGCCAGCAGTTCCCCGGGAGGACAAGTTAATGAAAAACTGTTTTTT. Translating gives CASSSPGGQVNEKLFF.

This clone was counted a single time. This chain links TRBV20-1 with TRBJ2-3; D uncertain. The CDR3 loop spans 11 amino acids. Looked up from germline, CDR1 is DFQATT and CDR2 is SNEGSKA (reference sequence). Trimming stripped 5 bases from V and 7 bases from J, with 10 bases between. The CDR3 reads CSAGPMYTQYF. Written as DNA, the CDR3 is TGCAGTGCTGGCCCCATGTATACGCAGTATTTT.

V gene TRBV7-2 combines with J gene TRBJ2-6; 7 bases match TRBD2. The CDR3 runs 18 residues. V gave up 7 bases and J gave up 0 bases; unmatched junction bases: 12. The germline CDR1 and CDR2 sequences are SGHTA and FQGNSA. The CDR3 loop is CASTYGRAGVSGANVLTF. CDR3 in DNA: TGTGCCAGCACCTATGGGAGGGCGGGGGTCTCTGGGGCCAACGTCCTGACTTTC.

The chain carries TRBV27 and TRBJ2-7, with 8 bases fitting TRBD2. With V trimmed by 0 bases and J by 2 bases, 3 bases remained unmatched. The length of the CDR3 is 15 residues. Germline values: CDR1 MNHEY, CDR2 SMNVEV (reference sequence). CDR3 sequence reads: CASSLSRGAAYEQYF. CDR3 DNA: TGTGCCAGCAGTTTATCGCGGGGGGCCGCCTACGAGCAGTACTTC.

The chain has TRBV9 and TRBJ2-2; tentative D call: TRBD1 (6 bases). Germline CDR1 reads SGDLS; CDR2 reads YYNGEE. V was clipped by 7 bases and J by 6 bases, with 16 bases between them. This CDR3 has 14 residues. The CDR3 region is CASGGPPGAGELFF. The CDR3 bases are TGTGCCAGCGGCGGACCCCCAGGGGCCGGGGAGCTGTTTTTT.

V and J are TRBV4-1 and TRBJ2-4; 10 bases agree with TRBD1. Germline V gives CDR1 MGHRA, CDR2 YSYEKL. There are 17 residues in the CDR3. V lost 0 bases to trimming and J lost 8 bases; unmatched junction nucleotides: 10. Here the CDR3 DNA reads TGCGCCAGCAGCCAAGACCGACAGGGGGCGCCTTCGGACATTCAGTACTTC. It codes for CASSQDRQGAPSDIQYF.

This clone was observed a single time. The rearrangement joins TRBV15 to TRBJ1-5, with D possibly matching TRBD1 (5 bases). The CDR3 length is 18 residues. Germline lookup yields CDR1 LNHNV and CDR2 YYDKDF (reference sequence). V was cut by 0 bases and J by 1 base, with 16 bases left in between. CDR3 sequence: CATSRDLGGLGSNQPQHF. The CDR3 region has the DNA TGTGCCACCAGCAGAGATCTGGGGGGGTTGGGGAGCAATCAGCCCCAGCATTTT.